This passage covers 3 T cell receptor beta chains from one sample sequenced in a study of cytomegalovirus exposure and HLA in healthy donors. This PCR relied on a set of 60 Vbeta primers and 13 Jbeta primers. Some clones are missing from TCRdb's copy, which holds only in-frame ones; the method was immunoSEQ multiplex PCR. The repertoire includes more than 95,000 clones, over 75% of them detected once, and about 5.4% sits in the top ten. The sequencing sample was made of PBMCs. The receptors come from a woman between 18 and 29 years old in good health and CMV-seropositive.

The chain links TRBV4-1 to TRBJ1-2; tentative D call: TRBD1 (6 bases). There are 14 residues in the CDR3. V lost 4 bases, J lost 4 bases, and 13 bases lay in between. Germline V CDR1 and CDR2: MGHRA, YSYEKL. CDR3 coding DNA: TGCGCCAGCAGCCCCCAGGGGCTCGGCTATGGCTACACCTTC. Its protein product is CASSPQGLGYGYTF.

This chain uses TRBV25-1 with TRBJ1-1; D uncertain. The CDR3 totals 13 residues. Between the trimmed V and J ends, which lost 4 bases and 1 base, there was a span of 7 bases. The germline V gene has CDR1 MGHDK and CDR2 SYGVNS. The CDR3 nucleotides are TGTGCCAGCAGTGCCGGAGGGAACACTGAAGCTTTCTTT. Translating it yields CASSAGGNTEAFF.

The V call is TRBV9, the J call TRBJ2-7; D is perhaps TRBD1 (6 bases). Trimming cost V 2 bases and J 4 bases, with 16 bases left between them. Germline CDR1 reads SGDLS; CDR2 reads YYNGEE. The CDR3 length is 15 residues. The CDR3 region is CASSVEPRGRYEQYF. Here the CDR3 DNA reads TGTGCCAGCAGCGTGGAGCCCAGGGGACGGTACGAGCAGTACTTC.